This TCR beta chain was recorded in a study of shared clonotypes between healthy human individuals. The V gene's germline CDR1 is DFQATT and CDR2 SNEGSKA (reference sequence). The CDR3 is 11 residues long. V lost 2 bases and J 3 bases, leaving 4 bases between the germline ends. TCRdb's copy holds only in-frame clones and misses some; the assay was immunoSEQ multiplex PCR. The sample shows approximately 340,000 clones, about 70% of them seen only once. With regard to this clone: The identical CDR3 is also encoded by other nucleotide sequences in the sample.

Sequencing was done on a sample of memory CD4+ T cells sorted from blood. Subset described: CD45RA-negative fraction. This chain joins TRBV20-1 and TRBJ1-2, with D hard to call. This clonotype was sampled from a man aged 25 to 40 in good health. Here the CDR3 DNA reads TGCAGTGCTAGACTCGACTATGGCTACACCTTC. As protein: CSARLDYGYTF.